A selection of T cell receptor beta chains follows, all from one sample in a study of blood T cells in healthy people across ages. TCRdb re-derived calls from the 5' RACE reads in MiXCR, one entry per CDR3 protein. The sample yields around 1,900,000 distinct CDR3 sequences, 30% to 40% seen once. Source material: blood. All receptors come from a human donor in good health. Both conserved end residues are part of each CDR3. Fields, in order: V gene, D gene, CDR3 length, J gene, clone size, CDR3 protein, CDR3 DNA. D genes are given only for firm matches. Some rows have no size entry. The others give once, few or many, or a class for an expanded clone.

TRBV4-1	NA	14	TRBJ1-2	NA	CASSQVGGGFGYTF	TGCGCCAGCAGCCAAGTTGGGGGAGGGTTTGGCTACACCTTC
TRBV29-1	NA	16	TRBJ2-5	NA	CSVEGGIGDHQETQYF	TGCAGCGTTGAAGGGGGTATAGGGGATCATCAGGAGACCCAGTACTTC
TRBV28	NA	14	TRBJ1-4	NA	CASTSPGANEKRFF	TGTGCCAGCACTTCTCCGGGGGCTAATGAAAAACGGTTTTTT
TRBV20-1	TRBD1	14	TRBJ2-7	few	CSAVPGQGFFEQYF	TGCAGTGCGGTCCCGGGACAGGGTTTCTTCGAGCAGTACTTC
TRBV7-2	TRBD1	15	TRBJ2-1	few	CASSLVGQGPGEQFF	TGTGCCAGCAGCTTAGTGGGACAGGGTCCTGGTGAGCAGTTCTTC
TRBV6-2/TRBV6-3	NA	14	TRBJ1-2	NA	CASSSQITTGGYTF	TGTGCCAGCAGTTCACAGATTACCACTGGGGGCTACACCTTC
TRBV18	NA	14	TRBJ1-1	NA	CASSSSHMNTEAFF	TGTGCCAGCTCCTCTTCCCACATGAACACTGAAGCTTTCTTT
TRBV5-1	NA	14	TRBJ2-1	NA	CASSLGDPYNEQFF	TGCGCCAGCAGCTTGGGGGACCCCTACAATGAGCAGTTCTTC
TRBV13	TRBD1	14	TRBJ2-7	few	CASSARDRDTEQYF	TGTGCCAGCAGCGCCCGGGACAGAGACACCGAGCAGTACTTC
TRBV20-1	NA	11	TRBJ1-1	NA	CSARDSGKAFF	TGCAGTGCTAGAGATTCGGGGAAAGCTTTCTTT
TRBV6-2/TRBV6-3	NA	11	TRBJ1-6	NA	CASTRVGPLHF	TGTGCCAGCACCCGAGTCGGACCTCTCCACTTT
TRBV20-1	TRBD1	18	TRBJ2-4	NA	CSARDRARDSLARNIQYF	TGCAGTGCTAGAGATCGGGCACGGGACAGCTTAGCCAGAAACATTCAGTACTTC
TRBV7-2	NA	15	TRBJ1-5	NA	CVSSLYRDSNQPLHF	TGTGTCAGCAGCTTATACAGGGATAGCAATCAGCCCCTGCATTTT
TRBV7-2	NA	14	TRBJ2-7	NA	CASSLTLSGYEQYF	TGTGCCAGCAGCTTAACTCTATCGGGCTACGAGCAGTACTTC
TRBV5-1	NA	13	TRBJ2-3	NA	CASQRDSTDTQYF	TGCGCCAGTCAACGGGACTCCACAGATACGCAGTATTTT
TRBV7-9	TRBD1	14	TRBJ1-5	few	CASSSSGQGATQHF	TGTGCCAGCAGCTCGAGCGGGCAGGGGGCTACCCAGCATTTT
TRBV12-3/TRBV12-4	TRBD1	14	TRBJ2-7	NA	CASSFSGTGVKQYF	TGTGCCAGCAGTTTTTCCGGGACAGGGGTCAAGCAGTACTTC
TRBV7-2	NA	14	TRBJ2-2	few	CASSLLRGAGELFF	TGTGCCAGCAGCTTACTCAGGGGGGCCGGGGAGCTGTTTTTT
TRBV20-1	NA	13	TRBJ1-2	few	CSAPTRVSDGYTF	TGCAGTGCTCCTACCAGGGTATCCGATGGCTACACCTTC
TRBV20-1	TRBD1	14	TRBJ2-4	many	CSATHPTGGSIQYF	TGCAGTGCCACCCATCCGACAGGGGGAAGCATTCAGTACTTC
TRBV7-2	NA	13	TRBJ2-3	many	CASSLDRTDTQYF	TGTGCCAGCAGCTTGGACAGAACAGATACGCAGTATTTT
TRBV28	NA	15	TRBJ1-5	NA	CASSYRDIGGQPQHF	TGTGCCAGCAGTTACCGGGACATCGGGGGGCAGCCCCAGCATTTT
TRBV10-3	TRBD2	16	TRBJ2-3	NA	CATKRGGPDGTDTQYF	TGTGCCACCAAGCGGGGGGGCCCGGATGGTACAGATACGCAGTATTTT
TRBV7-9	NA	15	TRBJ2-1	few	CASSLFQGSSNEQFF	TGTGCCAGCAGCTTATTTCAGGGCTCCAGCAATGAGCAGTTCTTC
TRBV4-1	NA	17	TRBJ1-2	NA	CASSQAPWRARIYGYTF	TGCGCCAGCAGCCAGGCCCCCTGGAGGGCTCGTATCTATGGCTACACCTTC
TRBV6-5	NA	13	TRBJ2-1	NA	CASSPAVRSEQFF	TGTGCCAGCAGTCCCGCTGTCCGTTCTGAGCAGTTCTTC
TRBV12-3/TRBV12-4	TRBD1	15	TRBJ1-2	NA	CASSPDLGQPYGYTF	TGTGCCAGCAGTCCGGATTTGGGACAGCCCTATGGCTACACCTTC
TRBV27	TRBD2	17	TRBJ2-3	few	CASRILSGNGIGDTQYF	TGTGCCAGCAGAATCCTTAGCGGGAACGGGATTGGAGATACGCAGTATTTT
TRBV12-3/TRBV12-4	TRBD1	14	TRBJ1-1	once	CASSFQGVETEAFF	TGTGCCAGCAGTTTCCAGGGGGTTGAAACTGAAGCTTTCTTT
TRBV4-3	NA	14	TRBJ1-5	NA	CASSQDAGFQPQHF	TGCGCCAGCAGCCAAGACGCAGGGTTTCAGCCCCAGCATTTT
TRBV30	TRBD2	14	TRBJ2-3	NA	CAWGLAGEADTQYF	TGTGCCTGGGGACTAGCGGGGGAAGCAGATACGCAGTATTTT
TRBV20-1	NA	13	TRBJ2-1	few	CSGMGDSYNEQFF	TGCAGTGGAATGGGGGACTCCTACAATGAGCAGTTCTTC
TRBV7-2	TRBD1	18	TRBJ2-6	few	CASSWDRGRFSGANVLTF	TGTGCCAGCAGTTGGGACAGGGGCCGTTTCTCTGGGGCCAACGTCCTGACTTTC
TRBV14	NA	14	TRBJ2-7	NA	CASSPQQVTYEQYF	TGTGCCAGCAGCCCACAACAGGTAACCTACGAGCAGTACTTC
TRBV7-2	NA	18	TRBJ2-6	NA	CASSLYRLPLSGANVLTF	TGTGCCAGCAGCTTATATAGGCTGCCACTCTCTGGGGCCAACGTCCTGACTTTC
TRBV5-5	TRBD1	20	TRBJ2-3	NA	CASNLNPRHLRQGDTDTQYF	TGTGCCAGCAACTTGAACCCCCGACATTTGAGACAGGGAGATACAGATACGCAGTATTTT
TRBV7-2	NA	13	TRBJ2-7	NA	CASSSVVTYEQYF	TGTGCCAGCAGCTCCGTCGTGACCTACGAGCAGTACTTC
TRBV4-1	NA	14	TRBJ2-7	NA	CASSQPGSTYEQYF	TGCGCCAGCAGCCAACCGGGGTCAACCTACGAGCAGTACTTC
TRBV11-2	NA	17	TRBJ2-1	few	CASSWDPTDETYNEQFF	TGTGCCAGCAGCTGGGACCCGACAGATGAGACTTACAATGAGCAGTTCTTC
TRBV4-3	TRBD1	14	TRBJ2-7	few	CASSRKTGVNEQYF	TGCGCCAGCAGCCGGAAGACAGGGGTAAACGAGCAGTACTTC
TRBV29-1	NA	13	TRBJ2-3	many	CSVRGRATDTQYF	TGCAGCGTTCGTGGGCGGGCAACAGATACGCAGTATTTT
TRBV4-3	NA	19	TRBJ2-3	NA	CTSSQDLEFVEISTDMQYF	TGCACCAGCAGCCAAGATCTCGAGTTCGTGGAGATTAGCACAGATATGCAGTATTTT
TRBV7-8	NA	16	TRBJ2-4	few	CASSPRGSRAKNIQYF	TGTGCCAGCAGCCCCCGAGGGTCACGGGCCAAAAACATTCAGTACTTC
TRBV11-2	TRBD1	13	TRBJ2-4	few	CASSLDRGWEQYF	TGTGCCAGCAGCTTGGACAGGGGGTGGGAGCAGTACTTC
TRBV28	NA	14	TRBJ2-7	NA	CASSPGWRSYEQYF	TGTGCCAGCAGTCCCGGGTGGAGGAGCTACGAGCAGTACTTC
TRBV29-1	NA	13	TRBJ2-5	NA	CSVAKGNQETQYF	TGCAGCGTTGCTAAAGGGAACCAAGAGACCCAGTACTTC
TRBV3-1	NA	16	TRBJ2-5	many	CASSQDLSVLKETQYF	TGTGCCAGCAGCCAAGATCTAAGCGTACTTAAAGAGACCCAGTACTTC
TRBV6-5	NA	13	TRBJ2-3	few	CASRGSRTDTQYF	TGTGCCAGCAGAGGCAGCCGCACAGATACGCAGTATTTT
TRBV7-9	NA	14	TRBJ1-2	NA	CASSLWESGVRYTF	TGTGCCAGCAGCTTATGGGAGTCCGGGGTTCGCTACACCTTC
TRBV6-5	TRBD1	13	TRBJ1-4	once	CATMDRVTEKLFF	TGTGCCACCATGGACAGGGTGACGGAAAAACTGTTTTTT
TRBV7-2	TRBD2	19	TRBJ2-1	NA	CASSLVGQSSGGANNEQFF	TGTGCCAGCAGCTTAGTGGGACAGAGCAGCGGGGGGGCCAACAATGAGCAGTTCTTC
TRBV9	TRBD2	15	TRBJ2-3	few	CASSAGTSRADTQYF	TGTGCCAGCAGCGCCGGGACTAGCAGGGCAGATACGCAGTATTTT
TRBV5-1	TRBD1	14	TRBJ2-7	many	CASSSRTGSYEQYF	TGTGCCAGCAGTTCTCGGACAGGTTCCTACGAGCAGTACTTC